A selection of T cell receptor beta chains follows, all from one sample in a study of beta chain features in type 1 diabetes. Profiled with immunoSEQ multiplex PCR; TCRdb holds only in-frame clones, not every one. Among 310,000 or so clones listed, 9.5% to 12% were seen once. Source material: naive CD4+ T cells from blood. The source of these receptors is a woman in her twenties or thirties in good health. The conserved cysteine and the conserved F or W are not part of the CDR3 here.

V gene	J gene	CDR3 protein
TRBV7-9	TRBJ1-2	ASSFVGALGYT
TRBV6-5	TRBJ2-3	ASSYSGRGTDTQY
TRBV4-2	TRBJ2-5	ASSHASPRREGGTQY
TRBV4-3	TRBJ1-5	ASSQGGNNQPQH
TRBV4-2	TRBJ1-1	ASSQRPGTNTEAF
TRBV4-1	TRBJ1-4	ASSQVRTGNEKLF
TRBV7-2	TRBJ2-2	ASSPRTVGELF
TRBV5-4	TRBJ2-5	ASSSLSVETQY
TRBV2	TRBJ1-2	ATHRGSNYGYT
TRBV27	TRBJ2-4	ASSPEDRKKNIQY
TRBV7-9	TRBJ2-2	ASSFHSMNTGELF
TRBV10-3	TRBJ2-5	AISERGQETQY
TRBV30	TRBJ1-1	ACADRVNTEAF
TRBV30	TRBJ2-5	AWTPTVQETQY
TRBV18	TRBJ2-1	ASSPQGNRANEQF
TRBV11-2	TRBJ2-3	ASSPGLVADTQY
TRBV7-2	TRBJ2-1	ASSLDGGSYNEQF
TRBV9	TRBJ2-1	ASSYTSSYNEQF
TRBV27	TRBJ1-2	ASSLLGPDRANYGYT
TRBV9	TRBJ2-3	ASSDPSGNTDTQY
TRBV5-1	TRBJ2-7	ASSLVPSTSGRDEQY
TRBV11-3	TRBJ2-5	ASSLAGTEETQY
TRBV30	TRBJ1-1	AWTAGQAFVNTEAF
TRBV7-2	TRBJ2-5	ASSLLRTGRGETQY
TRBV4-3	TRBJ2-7	ASSQEWQGIDEQY
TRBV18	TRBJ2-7	ASSPRTDYEQY
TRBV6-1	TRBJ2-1	ASTHAWSYNEQF
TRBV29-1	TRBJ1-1	SGIWGQLGTF
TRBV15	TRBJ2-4	ATSRDSQGGDIQY
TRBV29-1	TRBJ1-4	SVTSGMVDEKLF